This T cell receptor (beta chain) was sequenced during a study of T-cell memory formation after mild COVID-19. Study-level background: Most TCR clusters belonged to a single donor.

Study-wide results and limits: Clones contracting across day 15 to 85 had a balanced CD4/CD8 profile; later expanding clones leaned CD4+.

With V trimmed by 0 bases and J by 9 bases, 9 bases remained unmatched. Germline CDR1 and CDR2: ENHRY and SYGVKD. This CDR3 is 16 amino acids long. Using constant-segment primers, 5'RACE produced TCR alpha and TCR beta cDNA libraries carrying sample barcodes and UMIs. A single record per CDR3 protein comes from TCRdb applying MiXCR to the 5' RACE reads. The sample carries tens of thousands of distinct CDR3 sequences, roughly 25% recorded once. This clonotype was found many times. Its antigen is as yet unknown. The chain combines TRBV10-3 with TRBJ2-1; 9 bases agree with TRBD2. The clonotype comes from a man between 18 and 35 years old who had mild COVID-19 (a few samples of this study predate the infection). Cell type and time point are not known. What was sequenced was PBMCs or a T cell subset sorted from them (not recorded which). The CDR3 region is CAISESRAGGMSEQFF. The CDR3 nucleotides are TGTGCCATCAGTGAGTCAAGAGCGGGGGGTATGAGTGAGCAGTTCTTC.